This T cell receptor (beta chain) was sequenced for a study of T cells in Graves' hyperthyroidism and ophthalmopathy. Recently diagnosed hyperthyroidism of less than 2 months' duration affected patients aged 18 to 65. Uncontrolled infection, other autoimmune disease, pregnancy or lactation excluded patients. Each diagnosis was grounded in clinical symptoms, serum thyroxine and TRAb, thyroid ultrasound, and orbital computed tomography. Details on this clonotype: The antigen remains undetermined.

Study-level findings and limits: Ophthalmopathy was model-predicted a median 6.5 months pre-onset.

What was amplified from RNA transcripts were TCR beta CDR3 regions. The HTBI primer set was used in a first-round RT-PCR of the TCR CDR3. Via MiXCR, TCRdb re-called the multiplex PCR reads, giving one row per CDR3 protein. The sample lists some 400,000 distinct CDR3 sequences, 13% seen once, with around 21% in the top ten. V dropped 5 bases and J dropped 3 bases, with 4 bases sitting between them. The germline CDR1 and CDR2 sequences are MNHEY and SMNVEV (reference sequence). The CDR3 consists of 12 residues. The clonotype originates from a man aged 25-45 years with Graves' hyperthyroidism that later progressed to Graves' ophthalmopathy. V usage is TRBV27 and J usage is TRBJ2-2; no clear D. Sequencing used blood. CDR3 region: CASSIYTGELFF. The CDR3 nucleotides are TGTGCCAGCAGTATCTACACCGGGGAGCTGTTTTTT.